This T cell receptor beta chain was obtained from a study of blood T cell repertoires in COVID-19 (dated by TCRdb to 2018 to 2021). Context from the whole study: Samples from collaborators originated in the United States, Italy and Spain and spanned both the acute and convalescent phases of COVID-19. The material from the prospective study consisted of cDNA or gDNA derived from T cells, B-cell-depleted T cells, or PBMCs. Deeply sampled blood TCRbeta repertoires from subjects exposed to, actively infected with, or recovered from COVID-19 were included in the dataset. A freely available public database, intended as a resource for researchers studying the immune response to SARS-CoV-2, is where the repertoires were released. The samples were drawn from two sources: the first 160 participants of the ongoing ImmuneRACE study, and about 1,300 subjects contributed by 6 global collaborators. A de-identified subject ID, COVID-19 status, age in years and sex were almost always included in the sample metadata. Where available, HLA class I and class II types were taken from metadata supplied by the sample provider and were not determined by assay-based typing.

With regard to this clone: It has no known antigen specificity. Per-nucleotide qualities are absent, and no much larger clonotype sits a single base away.

Here is what the overall study found, with its caveats: The quantity of clinical and demographic metadata differed by source and by participant and was supplied without curation.

Enrolling through a virtual design, the prospective study's participants ranged in age from roughly 18 to 95 years and lived across 24 United States geographic areas. In the prospective study, cohorts were assigned on the basis of participant-reported clinical history obtained from a screening survey and a study questionnaire. Each participant in the prospective study had whole blood, serum and a nasopharyngeal or oropharyngeal swab collected by mobile phlebotomists. Prospective study participants could optionally give additional blood draws and questionnaires over an approximately 2-month period. Prospective study blood samples were shipped either frozen or at room temperature before DNA extraction. The immunoSEQ Assay, a bias-controlled multiplex PCR, was used to amplify TCRbeta CDR3 regions from genomic DNA. The authors' pipeline ran thus. The number of nucleated cells in each sample was estimated by amplification of reference gene primers within the assay. To quantify the absolute abundance of each unique TCRbeta CDR3 rearrangement, sequence reads were collapsed and filtered. For each sample, productive Simpson clonality was calculated as the square root of Simpson's diversity index over productive rearrangements. TCRdb mirrors the immuneACCESS table, restricted to in-frame sequences. Some clones are absent from its copies; in checked studies, under half trace to an unresolved V gene, and the reason for the others is unknown. Clone size and the V and J calls come from that table; the DNA yielded D and trimming. This sample holds a few hundred thousand clones; 80% to 90% were observed only once. The top ten constitute 3% to 4% of the sample.

The sample taken for sequencing was PBMCs or T cells enriched from blood (not recorded which). This TCR came from a woman aged 40 to 50 with acute COVID-19.

The DNA sequence follows: TGTGCCAGCGCGTCCGCTAGCAATCAGCCCCAGCATTTT. Protein translation: CASASASNQPQHF. The chain joins TRBV6-5 to TRBJ1-5, with an unclear D gene assignment. Via the germline V gene, CDR1 is MNHEY and CDR2 SVGAGI. The CDR3 holds 13 amino acids from the cysteine to the phenylalanine. CDR3 DNA only is kept here, 39 bases in frame from base 1. The trim is 8 bases for V and 0 bases for J, with a gap of 8 bases between the germline ends.